The 18 T cell receptor beta chains below were found in one sample sequenced in a study of T cell responses to AZD1222 COVID-19 vaccine. Sequencing used immunoSEQ multiplex PCR; TCRdb keeps in-frame clones, though not all of them. The data contain more than 95,000 clones, approximately 89% of them singletons. The source material was peripheral blood, sampled 28 days after the second AZD1222 dose. These receptors came from an adult who received the AZD1222 COVID-19 vaccine.

The rearrangement uses TRBV7-3 and TRBJ2-1; D unresolved. Germline V gives CDR1 SGHTA, CDR2 FQGTGA. V lost 3 bases and J 8 bases, leaving 14 bases between the germline ends. The CDR3 is 14 amino acids. The CDR3 DNA follows: TGTGCCAGCAGCTTTGTTCTAGTTGTCGATGAGCAGTTCTTC. This encodes CASSFVLVVDEQFF.

This rearrangement joins TRBV19 to TRBJ1-2; 9 bases are shared with TRBD1. This CDR3 has 15 residues. Trimming removed 3 bases from V and 5 bases from J; junction bases left unmatched: 7. Germline V gives CDR1 LNHDA, CDR2 SQIVND (reference sequence). CDR3 amino acids: CASSMPGQGSYGYTF. As DNA, the CDR3 is TGTGCCAGTAGTATGCCGGGACAGGGATCGTATGGCTACACCTTC.

DNA of the CDR3: TGCAGCGTTGGTCTAGCGGGAGCGGGAGATACGCAGTATTTT. Residues: CSVGLAGAGDTQYF. V is TRBV29-1 and J is TRBJ2-3; 10 positions match TRBD2. CDR3 size: 14 residues. V lost 4 bases to trimming and J lost 5 bases; unmatched junction nucleotides: 6. CDR1 is SQVTM, CDR2 ANQGSEA, per germline.

CDR3 sequence (DNA): TGTGCCAGCAGTTTACATAGCCGACAAGTCAGCAATCAGCCCCAGCATTTT. This sequence encodes CASSLHSRQVSNQPQHF. The V call is TRBV27, the J call TRBJ1-5, with D unclear. The CDR3 covers 17 residues. The germline V gene encodes CDR1 MNHEY and CDR2 SMNVEV (reference sequence). V lost 2 bases to trimming and J lost 1 base, with 15 bases between them.

The gene calls are TRBV2 and TRBJ1-6; TRBD1 might be the D (5 bases). The V gene lost 4 bases and the J gene lost 7 bases, with 11 bases spanning the gap. CDR3 length: 14 amino acids. Germline values: CDR1 SNHLY, CDR2 FYNNEI. The DNA of the CDR3 is TGTGCCAGCAGTGGGCAGGGCGGGAATTCACCCCTCCACTTT. Translated: CASSGQGGNSPLHF. The complete variable domain, with remaining parts taken from reference TRBV2 and TRBJ1-6, reads EPEVTQTPSHQVTQMGQEVILRCVPISNHLYFYWYRQILGQKVEFLVSFYNNEISEKSEIFDDQFSVERPDGSNFTLKIRSTKLEDSAMYFCASSGQGGNSPLHFGNGTRLTVT.

The V gene is TRBV25-1, the J gene TRBJ2-2; D is uncertain. This CDR3 contains 14 residues. The germline V gene encodes CDR1 MGHDK and CDR2 SYGVNS. With 1 base removed from V and 10 bases from J, the gap between germline ends came to 13 bases. CDR3 in DNA: TGTGCCAGCAGTGAATCCTACACGGCCCTGGAGCTGTTTTTT. Encoded protein: CASSESYTALELFF.

The chain combines TRBV7-9 with TRBJ1-3, with D maybe TRBD1 (5 bases). V lost 5 bases to trimming and J lost 4 bases, with 12 bases between them. The CDR3 runs to 14 residues. Germline V lookup: CDR1 SEHNR, CDR2 FQNEAQ (reference sequence). The CDR3 loop is CASSPAGTGNTIYF. The CDR3 coding sequence is TGTGCCAGCAGCCCAGCAGGGACGGGAAACACCATATATTTT.

In nucleotides, the CDR3 is TGTGCCAGCAAGGGACAGGTACACTCTGGGGCCAACGTCCTGACTTTC. It yields the protein CASKGQVHSGANVLTF. The chain is built from TRBV21-1 and TRBJ2-6; TRBD1, the table's D call, was not compared with the DNA. TRBV21-1 is reported as a pseudogene. CDR3 length: 16 residues.

The chain couples TRBV28 to TRBJ1-2; 11 nucleotides agree with TRBD1. The junction had 11 bases not matched to a gene; V was cut back by 7 bases and J by 4 bases. The CDR3 contains 16 residues. CDR1 MDHEN and CDR2 SYDVKM come from the germline V gene. CDR3: CASIRTGGTPSYGYTF. CDR3 in DNA: TGTGCCAGCATCCGGACAGGGGGCACCCCTAGCTATGGCTACACCTTC.

The chain combines TRBV5-4 with TRBJ1-2, with D uncertain. In germline, CDR1 is SGHNT, CDR2 YYREEE (reference sequence). The CDR3 sequence is 14 residues long. V was pared by 6 bases and J by 4 bases, with 16 bases between. The CDR3 bases are TGTGCCAGCATGGATGTAGGGTACAGCTATGGCTACACCTTC. Translated: CASMDVGYSYGYTF.

The J gene is TRBJ2-7, the V gene TRBV4-2; D may correspond to TRBD1 or TRBD2 (5 bases each). V lost 3 bases, J lost 2 bases, and 14 bases lay in between. CDR1 and CDR2 (germline): LGHNA, YNFKEQ. The CDR3 runs to 15 residues. The CDR3 sequence: CASSQRDGGPYEQYF. As DNA, the CDR3 is TGTGCCAGCAGCCAGAGGGACGGCGGACCCTACGAGCAGTACTTC.

This clone is a singleton in its sample. This rearrangement joins TRBV7-8 to TRBJ1-5, with a possible D match to TRBD1 (5 bases). The CDR3 contains 17 residues. Per the germline V gene, CDR1 is SGHVS and CDR2 is FQNEAQ. The ends were cut back, 1 base at V and 4 bases at J, with 17 bases in the middle. The CDR3 sequence: CASSLGIGRERNQPQHF. The CDR3 DNA sequence: TGTGCCAGCAGCTTAGGTATCGGCAGGGAAAGGAATCAGCCCCAGCATTTT.

This rearrangement joins TRBV7-2 to TRBJ1-5; no definite D call. In germline, CDR1 is SGHTA, CDR2 FQGNSA. V lost 0 bases to trimming and J lost 5 bases, with 11 bases between them. The CDR3 runs 15 residues. The DNA of the CDR3 is TGTGCCAGCAGCTTAGCTGCGGCAGGACATCAGCCCCAGCATTTT. This translates into CASSLAAAGHQPQHF.

This clone was recorded once. The rearrangement links TRBV18 to TRBJ1-1; no definite D call. The CDR3 length is 13 residues. Germline V gives CDR1 KGHSH, CDR2 LQKENI. The ends were cut back, 3 bases at V and 0 bases at J, with 5 bases in the middle. The CDR3: CASSPNLNTEAFF. The CDR3 DNA reads as TGTGCCAGCTCACCGAATTTGAACACTGAAGCTTTCTTT.

In its sample, this clone was seen a few times. This sequence joins TRBV25-1 and TRBJ1-5; possibly TRBD1 for D (5 bases). Germline assignment: CDR1 MGHDK and CDR2 SYGVNS. This CDR3 contains 14 residues. The V end lost 3 bases, the J end lost 3 bases, and 9 bases lay between the germline ends. CDR3 in amino acids: CASSEAGYNQPQHF. CDR3 DNA sequence: TGTGCCAGCAGTGAGGCAGGGTACAATCAGCCCCAGCATTTT.

The chain joins TRBV12-3 or TRBV12-4 to TRBJ2-2; tentative D call: TRBD1 (5 bases). The CDR3 sequence is 12 residues long. The V gene lost 5 bases and the J gene lost 4 bases, with 5 bases spanning the gap. The CDR3 coding sequence is TGTGCCAGCAGTGGGGCCACCGGGGAGCTGTTTTTT. This gives the protein CASSGATGELFF.

The genes are TRBV11-2 and TRBJ1-6; 9 bases match TRBD1. J gave up 5 bases and V 0 bases, and 2 bases lay outside the gene matches. This CDR3 has 16 amino acids. The V gene's germline CDR1 is SGHAT and CDR2 FQNNGV. The CDR3: CASSLETGGDNSPLHF. Here the CDR3 DNA reads TGTGCCAGCAGCTTAGAGACAGGGGGTGATAATTCACCCCTCCACTTT.

CDR3: CASSSMDFPNEKLFF. The CDR3 DNA reads TGTGCCAGCTCTTCCATGGACTTCCCAAATGAAAAACTGTTTTTT. The chain carries TRBV18 and TRBJ1-4; D is unresolved. The CDR3 has 15 residues. V shed 6 bases and J shed 5 bases, with 16 bases lying between them. Germline V CDR1 and CDR2: KGHSH, LQKENI.